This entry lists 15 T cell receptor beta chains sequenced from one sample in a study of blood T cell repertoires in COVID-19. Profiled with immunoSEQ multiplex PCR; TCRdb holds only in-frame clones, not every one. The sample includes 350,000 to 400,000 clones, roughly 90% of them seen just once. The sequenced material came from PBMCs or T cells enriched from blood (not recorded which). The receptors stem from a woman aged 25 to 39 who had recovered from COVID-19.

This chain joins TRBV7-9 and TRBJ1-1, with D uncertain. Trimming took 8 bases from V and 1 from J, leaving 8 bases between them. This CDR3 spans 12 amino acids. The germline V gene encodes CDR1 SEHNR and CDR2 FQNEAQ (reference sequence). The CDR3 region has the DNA TGTGCCAGCTATGTTCCGAACACTGAAGCTTTCTTT. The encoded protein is CASYVPNTEAFF.

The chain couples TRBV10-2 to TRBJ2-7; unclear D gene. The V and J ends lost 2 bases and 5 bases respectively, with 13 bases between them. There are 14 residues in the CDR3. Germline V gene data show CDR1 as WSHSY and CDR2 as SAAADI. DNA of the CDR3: TGCGCCAGCAGTGAGAATAGTACCCCCCACGAGCAGTACTTC. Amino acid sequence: CASSENSTPHEQYF.

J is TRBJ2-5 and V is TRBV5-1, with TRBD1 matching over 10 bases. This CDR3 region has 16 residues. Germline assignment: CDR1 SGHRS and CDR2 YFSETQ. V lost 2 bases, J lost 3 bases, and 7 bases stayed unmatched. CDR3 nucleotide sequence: TGCGCCAGCAGCTTTGGCGACAGGGGGCTTGAAGAGACCCAGTACTTC. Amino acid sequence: CASSFGDRGLEETQYF. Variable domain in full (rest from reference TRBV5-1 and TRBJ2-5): KAGVTQTPRYLIKTRGQQVTLSCSPISGHRSVSWYQQTPGQGLQFLFEYFSETQRNKGNFPGRFSGRQFSNSRSEMNVSTLELGDSALYLCASSFGDRGLEETQYFGPGTRLLVL.

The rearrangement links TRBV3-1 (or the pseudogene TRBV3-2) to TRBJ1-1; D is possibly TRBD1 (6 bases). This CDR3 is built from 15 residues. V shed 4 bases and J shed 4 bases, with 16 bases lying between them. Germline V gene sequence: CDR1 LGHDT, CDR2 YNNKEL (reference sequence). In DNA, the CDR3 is TGTGCCAGCAGCCTTATTGGGGGAGGGGGCACTGAAGCTTTCTTT. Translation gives CASSLIGGGGTEAFF.

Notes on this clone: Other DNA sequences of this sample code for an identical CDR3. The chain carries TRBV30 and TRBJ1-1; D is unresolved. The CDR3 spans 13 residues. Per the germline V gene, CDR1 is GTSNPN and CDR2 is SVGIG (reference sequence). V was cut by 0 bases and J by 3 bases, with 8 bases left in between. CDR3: CAWSVRVDTEAFF. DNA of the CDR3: TGTGCCTGGAGTGTACGGGTTGACACTGAAGCTTTCTTT.

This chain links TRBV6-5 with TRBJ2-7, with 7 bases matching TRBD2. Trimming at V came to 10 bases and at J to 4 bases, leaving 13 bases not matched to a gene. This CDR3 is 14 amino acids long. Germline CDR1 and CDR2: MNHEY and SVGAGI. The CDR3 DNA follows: TGTGCCACCGAGGCGGGGGATCATTCTTACGAGCAGTACTTC. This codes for CATEAGDHSYEQYF.

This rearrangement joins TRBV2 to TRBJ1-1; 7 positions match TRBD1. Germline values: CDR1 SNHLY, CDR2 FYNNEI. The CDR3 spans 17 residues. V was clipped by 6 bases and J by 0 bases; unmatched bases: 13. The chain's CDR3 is CASSSGGTSIVNTEAFF. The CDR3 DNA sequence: TGTGCCAGCAGCTCAGGGGGTACTTCCATAGTGAACACTGAAGCTTTCTTT. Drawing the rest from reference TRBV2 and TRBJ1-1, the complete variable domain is EPEVTQTPSHQVTQMGQEVILRCVPISNHLYFYWYRQILGQKVEFLVSFYNNEISEKSEIFDDQFSVERPDGSNFTLKIRSTKLEDSAMYFCASSSGGTSIVNTEAFFGQGTRLTVV.

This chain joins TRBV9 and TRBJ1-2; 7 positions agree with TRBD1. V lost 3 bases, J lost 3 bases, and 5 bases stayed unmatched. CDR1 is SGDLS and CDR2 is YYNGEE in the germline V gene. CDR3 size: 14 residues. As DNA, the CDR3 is TGTGCCAGCAGCGGCGACAGGGTTTACTATGGCTACACCTTC. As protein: CASSGDRVYYGYTF. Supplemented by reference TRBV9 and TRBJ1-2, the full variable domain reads DSGVTQTPKHLITATGQRVTLRCSPRSGDLSVYWYQQSLDQGLQFLIQYYNGEERAKGNILERFSAQQFPDLHSELNLSSLELGDSALYFCASSGDRVYYGYTFGSGTRLTVV.

The CDR3 spells CASSRSGTGVSFSNQPQHF. The CDR3 bases are TGTGCCAGCAGTCGATCCGGGACAGGGGTGTCATTTAGCAATCAGCCCCAGCATTTT. V gene TRBV6-6 combines with J gene TRBJ1-5, with 10 bases identical to TRBD1. The CDR3 totals 19 residues. The junction had 13 bases not matched to a gene; V was cut back by 5 bases and J by 0 bases. Germline V gene data show CDR1 as MNHNY and CDR2 as SVGAGI (reference sequence).

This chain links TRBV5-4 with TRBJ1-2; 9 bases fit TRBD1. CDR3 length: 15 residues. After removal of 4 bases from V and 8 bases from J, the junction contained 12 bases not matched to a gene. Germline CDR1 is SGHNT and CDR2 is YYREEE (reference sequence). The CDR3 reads CASSGPGTGTGGYTF. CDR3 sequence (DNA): TGTGCCAGCAGCGGCCCCGGGACAGGGACAGGGGGCTACACCTTC.

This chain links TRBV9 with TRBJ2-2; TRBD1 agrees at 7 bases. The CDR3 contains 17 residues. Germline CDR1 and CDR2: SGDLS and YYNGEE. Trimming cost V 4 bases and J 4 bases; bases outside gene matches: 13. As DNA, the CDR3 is TGTGCCAGCAGCTCCCAAACAGGGGCTCCGAGCACCGGGGAGCTGTTTTTT. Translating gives CASSSQTGAPSTGELFF.

As DNA, the CDR3 is TGCAGCGTTCGTCACCGGGACAGGGGGTTGACTAGCACAGATACGCAGTATTTT. It is translated as CSVRHRDRGLTSTDTQYF. The chain recombines TRBV29-1 with TRBJ2-3; 11 bases align to TRBD1. Germline loops: CDR1 SQVTM, CDR2 ANQGSEA. The V and J ends lost 5 bases and 0 bases, in that order; junction bases with no gene match: 13. The CDR3 contains 18 residues.

CDR3 amino acids: CASSQGFRGNTIYF. The CDR3 nucleotides read TGTGCCAGCAGCCAAGGTTTCCGGGGGAACACCATATATTTT. The genes are TRBV3-1 (or the pseudogene TRBV3-2) and TRBJ1-3, with D perhaps TRBD1 (5 bases). V was shortened by 1 base and J by 7 bases, with 11 bases between the two germline ends. The germline V gene encodes CDR1 LGHDT and CDR2 YNNKEL (reference sequence). The CDR3 length is 14 residues.

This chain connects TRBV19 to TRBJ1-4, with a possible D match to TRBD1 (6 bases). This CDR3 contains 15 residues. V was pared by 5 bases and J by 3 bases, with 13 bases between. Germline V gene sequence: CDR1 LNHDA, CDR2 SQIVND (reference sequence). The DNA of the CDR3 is TGTGCCAGTAGTTCATGGGACACCCCTAATGAAAAACTGTTTTTT. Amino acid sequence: CASSSWDTPNEKLFF.

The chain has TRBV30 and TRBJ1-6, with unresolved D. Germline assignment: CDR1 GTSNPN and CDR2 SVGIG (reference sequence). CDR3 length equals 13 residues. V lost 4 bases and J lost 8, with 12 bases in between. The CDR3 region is CAWNPFSDSPLHF. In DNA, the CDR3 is TGTGCCTGGAATCCTTTCTCGGATTCACCCCTCCACTTT.